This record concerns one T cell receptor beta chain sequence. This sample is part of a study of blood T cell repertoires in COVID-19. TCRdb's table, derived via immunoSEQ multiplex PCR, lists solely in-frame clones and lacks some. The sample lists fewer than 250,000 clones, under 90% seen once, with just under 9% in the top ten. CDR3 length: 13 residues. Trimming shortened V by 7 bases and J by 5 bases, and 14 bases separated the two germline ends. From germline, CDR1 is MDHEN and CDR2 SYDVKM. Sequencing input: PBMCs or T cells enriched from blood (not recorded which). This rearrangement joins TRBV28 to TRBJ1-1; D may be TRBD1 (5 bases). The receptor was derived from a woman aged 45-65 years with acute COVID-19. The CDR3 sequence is CASINLGDTEAFF. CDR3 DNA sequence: TGTGCCAGCATCAATCTAGGGGATACTGAAGCTTTCTTT.